This T cell receptor (beta chain) was captured by sequencing in a study of vaccination effects on CD4 cells after COVID-19. Generated by immunoSEQ multiplex PCR, the TCRdb table keeps only in-frame clones and is missing some. In the table there are approximately 44,000 clones, over 75% of which are singletons. In regard to this clone: The antigen is unknown.

The trim removed 5 bases at V and 0 bases at J, leaving 6 bases unmatched. The germline gives CDR1 KGHDR, CDR2 SFDVKD. The length of the CDR3 is 16 residues. Using viral peptide pools, the ViraFEST assay grew out antigen-specific CD4+ T cells prior to sequencing. Isolation of CD4+ T cells took place after approximately 10 days of culture. Neither prior SARS-CoV-2 infection nor positive nucleocapsid antibodies were present in the vaccine recipients. Supplemented with roughly 9 IU/ml IL-2 and roughly 9.2 ug/ml peptides, more than 1.5 million PBMC per well were kept in culture. The sample consisted of CD4+ T cells from PBMCs cultured with HCoV-NL63 spike peptides, taken before COVID-19 vaccination. The source of this sequence is a human donor who received a COVID-19 vaccine. V gene TRBV24-1 combines with J gene TRBJ2-1; TRBD1 matches 7 bases. CDR3 in DNA: TGTGCCACCAGTGGAGAGAGGACAGGCTCCTACAATGAGCAGTTCTTC. Encoded protein: CATSGERTGSYNEQFF.